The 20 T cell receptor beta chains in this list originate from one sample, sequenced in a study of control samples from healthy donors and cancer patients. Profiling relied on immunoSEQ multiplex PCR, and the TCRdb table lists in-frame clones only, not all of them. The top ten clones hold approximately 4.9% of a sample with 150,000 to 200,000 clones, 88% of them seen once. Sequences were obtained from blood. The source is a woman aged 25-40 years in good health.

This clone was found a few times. The CDR3 DNA reads TGTGCCAGCAGCTCGGAGGGGGGCTATGGCTACACCTTC. Translated: CASSSEGGYGYTF. The chain recombines TRBV4-2 with TRBJ1-2; perhaps TRBD1 as D (6 bases). The CDR3 has 13 amino acids. V lost 5 bases and J lost 4, with 11 bases in between. Germline V gene lookup returns CDR1 LGHNA and CDR2 YNFKEQ.

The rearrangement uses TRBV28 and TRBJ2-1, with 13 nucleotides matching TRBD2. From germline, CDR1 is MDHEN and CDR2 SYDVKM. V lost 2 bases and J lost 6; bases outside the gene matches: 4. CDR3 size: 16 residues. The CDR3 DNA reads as TGTGCCAGCAGTTTAGCTCGGACTAGCGGGAGCAATGAGCAGTTCTTC. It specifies CASSLARTSGSNEQFF.

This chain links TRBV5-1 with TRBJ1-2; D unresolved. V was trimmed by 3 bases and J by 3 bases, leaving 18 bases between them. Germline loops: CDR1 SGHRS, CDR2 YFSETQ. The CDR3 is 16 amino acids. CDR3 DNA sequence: TGCGCCAGCAGCTCAAACGGACCTAAAATGGACTATGGCTACACCTTC. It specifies CASSSNGPKMDYGYTF.

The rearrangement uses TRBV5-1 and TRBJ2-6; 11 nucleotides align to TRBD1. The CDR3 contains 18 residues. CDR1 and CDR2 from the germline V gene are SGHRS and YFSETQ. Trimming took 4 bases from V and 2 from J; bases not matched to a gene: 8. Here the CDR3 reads CASSPWTGGNTGANVLTF. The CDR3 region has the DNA TGCGCCAGCAGCCCCTGGACAGGGGGCAACACTGGGGCCAACGTCCTGACTTTC.

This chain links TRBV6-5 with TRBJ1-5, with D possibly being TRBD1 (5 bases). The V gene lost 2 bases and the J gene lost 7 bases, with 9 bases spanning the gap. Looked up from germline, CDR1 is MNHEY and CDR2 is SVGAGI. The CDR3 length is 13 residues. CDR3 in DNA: TGTGCCAGCAGTTACGGGGGGGGGCAGCCCCAGCATTTT. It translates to CASSYGGGQPQHF.

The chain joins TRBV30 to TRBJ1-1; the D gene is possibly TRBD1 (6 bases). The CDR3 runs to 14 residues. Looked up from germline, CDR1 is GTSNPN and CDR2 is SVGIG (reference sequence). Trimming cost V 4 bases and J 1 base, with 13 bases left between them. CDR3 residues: CAWKWGAGNTEAFF. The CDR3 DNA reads TGTGCCTGGAAGTGGGGGGCCGGGAACACTGAAGCTTTCTTT.

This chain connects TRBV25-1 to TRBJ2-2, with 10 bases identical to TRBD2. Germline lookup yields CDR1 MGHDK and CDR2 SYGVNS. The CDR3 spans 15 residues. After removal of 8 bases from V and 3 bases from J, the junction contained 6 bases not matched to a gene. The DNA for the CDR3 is TGTGCCAGCGTGGGTAGCGGGGGGTACACCGGGGAGCTGTTTTTT. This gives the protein CASVGSGGYTGELFF.

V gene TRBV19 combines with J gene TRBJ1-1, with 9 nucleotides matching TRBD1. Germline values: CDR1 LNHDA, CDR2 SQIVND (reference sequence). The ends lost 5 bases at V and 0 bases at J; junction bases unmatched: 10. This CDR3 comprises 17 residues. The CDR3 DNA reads TGTGCCAGTAGTGTACGGGAAAGGACAGGGGTGAACACTGAAGCTTTCTTT. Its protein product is CASSVRERTGVNTEAFF.

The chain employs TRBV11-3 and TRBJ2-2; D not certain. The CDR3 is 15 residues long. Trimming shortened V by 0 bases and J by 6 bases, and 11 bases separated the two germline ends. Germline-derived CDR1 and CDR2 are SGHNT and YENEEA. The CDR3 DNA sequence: TGTGCCAGCAGCTTAGATAGGCGACCCTCCGGGGAGCTGTTTTTT. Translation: CASSLDRRPSGELFF. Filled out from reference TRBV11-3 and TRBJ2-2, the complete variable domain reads EAGVVQSPRYKIIEKKQPVAFWCNPISGHNTLYWYLQNLGQGPELLIRYENEEAVDDSQLPKDRFSAERLKGVDSTLKIQPAELGDSAVYLCASSLDRRPSGELFFGEGSRLTVL.

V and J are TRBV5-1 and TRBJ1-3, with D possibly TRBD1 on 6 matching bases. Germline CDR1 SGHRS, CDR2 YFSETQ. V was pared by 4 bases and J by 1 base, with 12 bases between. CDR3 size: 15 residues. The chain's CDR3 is CASSDTGNSGNTIYF. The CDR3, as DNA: TGCGCCAGCAGCGACACAGGGAATTCTGGAAACACCATATATTTT.

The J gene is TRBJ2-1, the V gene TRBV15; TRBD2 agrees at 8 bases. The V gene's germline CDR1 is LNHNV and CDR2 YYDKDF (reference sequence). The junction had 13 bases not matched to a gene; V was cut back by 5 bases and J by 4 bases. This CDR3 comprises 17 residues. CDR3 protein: CATSGSLRGANYNEQFF. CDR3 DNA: TGTGCCACCAGCGGTTCCCTGCGGGGGGCCAATTACAATGAGCAGTTCTTC.

CDR3 loop: CASSLRLAGNNEQFF. The CDR3 DNA sequence: TGTGCCAGCAGCTTGAGGCTAGCGGGGAACAATGAGCAGTTCTTC. The chain carries TRBV5-6 and TRBJ2-1, with 9 bases aligning to TRBD2. The CDR3 totals 15 residues. Germline V CDR1 and CDR2: SGHDT, YYEEEE. The trim removed 1 base at V and 5 bases at J, leaving 4 bases unmatched. Filled out from reference TRBV5-6 and TRBJ2-1, the complete variable domain reads DAGVTQSPTHLIKTRGQQVTLRCSPKSGHDTVSWYQQALGQGPQFIFQYYEEEERQRGNFPDRFSGHQFPNYSSELNVNALLLGDSALYLCASSLRLAGNNEQFFGPGTRLTVL.

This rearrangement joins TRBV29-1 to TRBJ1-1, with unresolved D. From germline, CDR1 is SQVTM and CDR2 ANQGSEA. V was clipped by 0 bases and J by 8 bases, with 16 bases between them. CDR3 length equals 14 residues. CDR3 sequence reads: CSVEDRGIHGEAFF. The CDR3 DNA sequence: TGCAGCGTTGAAGATCGGGGAATACACGGGGAAGCTTTCTTT.

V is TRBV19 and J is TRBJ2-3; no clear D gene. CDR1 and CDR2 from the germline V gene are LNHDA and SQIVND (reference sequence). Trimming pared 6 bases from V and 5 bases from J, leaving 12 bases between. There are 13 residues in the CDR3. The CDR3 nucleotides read TGTGCCAGTAGAAGGGCCCCACAAGATACGCAGTATTTT. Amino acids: CASRRAPQDTQYF.

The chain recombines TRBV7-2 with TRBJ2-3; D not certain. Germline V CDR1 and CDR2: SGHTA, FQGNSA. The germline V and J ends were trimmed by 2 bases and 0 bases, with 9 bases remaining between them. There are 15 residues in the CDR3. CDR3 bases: TGTGCCAGCAGCTTACTATATCCTAGCACAGATACGCAGTATTTT. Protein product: CASSLLYPSTDTQYF.

In DNA, the CDR3 is TGTGCCAGTAGAGCGGGCGCCCATGAGCAGTTCTTC. Amino acids: CASRAGAHEQFF. The chain couples TRBV19 to TRBJ2-1, with a weak D call TRBD2 (6 bases). V lost 6 bases to trimming and J lost 8 bases, with 11 bases between them. The CDR3 covers 12 residues. Germline V CDR1 and CDR2: LNHDA, SQIVND (reference sequence).

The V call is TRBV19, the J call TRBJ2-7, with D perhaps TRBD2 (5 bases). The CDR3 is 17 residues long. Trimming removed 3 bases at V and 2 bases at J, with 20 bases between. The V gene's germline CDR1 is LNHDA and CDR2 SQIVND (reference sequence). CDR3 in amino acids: CASSIFRTGSDTYEQYF. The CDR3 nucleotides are TGTGCCAGTAGTATTTTTAGGACGGGGAGTGACACCTACGAGCAGTACTTC.

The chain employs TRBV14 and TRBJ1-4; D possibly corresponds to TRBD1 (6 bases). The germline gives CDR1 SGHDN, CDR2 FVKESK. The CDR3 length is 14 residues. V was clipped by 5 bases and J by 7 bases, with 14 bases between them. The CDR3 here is CASSGRGLREKLFF. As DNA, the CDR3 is TGTGCCAGCAGCGGTAGGGGGTTGCGTGAAAAACTGTTTTTT.

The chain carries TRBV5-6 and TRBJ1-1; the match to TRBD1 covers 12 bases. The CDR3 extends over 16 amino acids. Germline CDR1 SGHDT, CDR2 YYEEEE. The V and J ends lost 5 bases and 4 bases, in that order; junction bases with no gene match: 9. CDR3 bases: TGTGCCAGCAGAACCGGGACAGGGGGCTTAGGCACTGAAGCTTTCTTT. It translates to CASRTGTGGLGTEAFF.

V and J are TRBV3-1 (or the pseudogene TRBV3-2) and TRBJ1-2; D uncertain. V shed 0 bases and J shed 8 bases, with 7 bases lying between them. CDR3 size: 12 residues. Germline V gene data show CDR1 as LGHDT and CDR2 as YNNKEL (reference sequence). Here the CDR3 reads CASSQDRAGYTF. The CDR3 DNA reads TGTGCCAGCAGCCAAGATAGGGCAGGCTACACCTTC.